This passage covers 6 T cell receptor beta chains from one sample sequenced in a study of OX40 agonist ivuxolimab in advanced cancers. Sequencing was performed with immunoSEQ multiplex PCR; in TCRdb, only in-frame clones are kept and a portion is missing. This sample carries 60,000 or so clones, 86% of them seen once, and the ten largest clones take around 0.9%. Sequenced material: CD4+ or CD8+ T cells sorted from blood, taken in a trial of the OX40 agonist ivuxolimab. These receptors all stem from an adult with an advanced solid tumor such as melanoma, head and neck, liver or kidney cancer.

The J gene is TRBJ1-5, the V gene TRBV2; 7 bases are shared with TRBD1. Germline values: CDR1 SNHLY, CDR2 FYNNEI. The CDR3 length is 15 residues. V lost 6 bases to trimming and J lost 5 bases; unmatched junction nucleotides: 10. The CDR3 reads CASSLGWQGDQPQHF. The CDR3 DNA reads TGTGCCAGCAGCTTGGGGTGGCAGGGGGATCAGCCCCAGCATTTT.

This chain uses TRBV6-5 with TRBJ2-2; TRBD1 aligns across 7 bases. CDR1 is MNHEY and CDR2 is SVGAGI in the germline V gene. The V and J ends lost 5 bases and 5 bases, in that order; junction bases with no gene match: 8. The CDR3 contains 15 residues. The CDR3: CASSRDRVWTGELFF. The CDR3 coding sequence is TGTGCCAGCAGTCGCGACAGGGTGTGGACCGGGGAGCTGTTTTTT.

V is TRBV20-1 and J is TRBJ1-2, with unresolved D. Looked up from germline, CDR1 is DFQATT and CDR2 is SNEGSKA (reference sequence). CDR3 size: 11 residues. V was trimmed by 5 bases and J by 6 bases, leaving 10 bases between them. The DNA for the CDR3 is TGCAGTGCTCCAGAAATCGATGGCTACACCTTC. It codes for CSAPEIDGYTF.

This chain connects TRBV7-9 to TRBJ2-7, with a possible D match to TRBD2 (6 bases). The V gene's germline CDR1 is SEHNR and CDR2 FQNEAQ (reference sequence). V lost 5 bases and J lost 3, with 14 bases in between. CDR3 length: 14 residues. The CDR3 loop is CASSPRRGGYEQYF. CDR3 nucleotide sequence: TGTGCCAGCAGCCCCCGGAGGGGTGGCTACGAGCAGTACTTC.

V gene TRBV9 combines with J gene TRBJ2-3; possibly TRBD2 for D (6 bases). Germline V gives CDR1 SGDLS, CDR2 YYNGEE. V was cut by 5 bases and J by 0 bases, with 13 bases left in between. The CDR3 consists of 15 residues. CDR3 sequence: CASSPGGASTDTQYF. In DNA, the CDR3 is TGTGCCAGCAGTCCCGGCGGGGCTAGCACAGATACGCAGTATTTT.

The chain combines TRBV9 with TRBJ1-6, with a weak D call TRBD1 (5 bases). Trimming pared 0 bases from V and 7 bases from J, leaving 20 bases between. Germline V CDR1 and CDR2: SGDLS, YYNGEE. The CDR3 length is 18 residues. The DNA for the CDR3 is TGTGCCAGCAGCGTAGGGGAGGGACCCGGGGGTCGGAATTCACCCCTCCACTTT. Its protein is CASSVGEGPGGRNSPLHF.